The rows below give T cell receptor beta chains drawn from one sample of a study of blood T cell repertoires in COVID-19. Measured with immunoSEQ multiplex PCR; TCRdb has only the in-frame clones, and not every one. The sample includes over 65,000 clones, about nine tenths of them seen just once. Specimen: peripheral blood. The source of these receptors is a human donor in a cohort sampled during active COVID-19. The CDR3 runs from the conserved cysteine through the conserved F or W. The order of the fields is CDR3 length, D gene, clone size, J gene, V gene, CDR3 DNA, CDR3 protein. A D gene is named only where the DNA matches it firmly. The size entry is marked missing in some rows and otherwise reads once, few, many or a size class.

cdr3_length: 15; d_call: TRBD1; clone_size: .; j_call: TRBJ2-7; v_call: TRBV29-1; cdr3_nt: TGCAGCGTTGAAGAGAACAGGGGGTACGCCTACGAGCAGTACTTC; cdr3_aa: CSVEENRGYAYEQYF
cdr3_length: 14; d_call: TRBD1; clone_size: .; j_call: TRBJ2-1; v_call: TRBV15; cdr3_nt: TGTGCCACCAGCAGGGACAGGGGCGTCGGCGAGCAGTTCTTC; cdr3_aa: CATSRDRGVGEQFF
cdr3_length: 13; d_call: .; clone_size: .; j_call: TRBJ2-7; v_call: TRBV2; cdr3_nt: TGTGCCAGCAGCGGGCAGGGAATCCACGAGCAGTACTTC; cdr3_aa: CASSGQGIHEQYF
cdr3_length: 13; d_call: .; clone_size: .; j_call: TRBJ2-1; v_call: TRBV5-1; cdr3_nt: TGCGCCAGCAGCTTGGTCCTAGCCAATGAGCAGTTCTTC; cdr3_aa: CASSLVLANEQFF
cdr3_length: 15; d_call: TRBD2; clone_size: .; j_call: TRBJ2-1; v_call: TRBV5-4; cdr3_nt: TGTGCCAGCAGCTCAACTAGCGGGAGGGGTAATGAGCAGTTCTTC; cdr3_aa: CASSSTSGRGNEQFF
cdr3_length: 15; d_call: .; clone_size: .; j_call: TRBJ2-6; v_call: TRBV5-6; cdr3_nt: TGTGCCAGCAGCTTGGACAGCTCTGGGGCCAACGTCCTGACTTTC; cdr3_aa: CASSLDSSGANVLTF
cdr3_length: 13; d_call: .; clone_size: few; j_call: TRBJ2-5; v_call: TRBV5-5; cdr3_nt: TGTGCCAGCAGCGTCGGTATAGAGGAGACCCAGTACTTC; cdr3_aa: CASSVGIEETQYF
cdr3_length: 15; d_call: TRBD2; clone_size: .; j_call: TRBJ2-7; v_call: TRBV18; cdr3_nt: TGTGCCAGCTCACCGACTAGCGGGAGGGTACGCGAGCAGTACTTC; cdr3_aa: CASSPTSGRVREQYF
cdr3_length: 13; d_call: TRBD1; clone_size: .; j_call: TRBJ1-2; v_call: TRBV4-1; cdr3_nt: TGCGCCAGCAGCGGAAGGGGGCGAGATGGCTACACCTTC; cdr3_aa: CASSGRGRDGYTF
cdr3_length: 16; d_call: TRBD2; clone_size: .; j_call: TRBJ2-1; v_call: TRBV11-1; cdr3_nt: TGTGCCAGCAGTAAGACTAGCCGTAGCTCCTACAATGAGCAGTTCTTC; cdr3_aa: CASSKTSRSSYNEQFF
cdr3_length: 14; d_call: TRBD1; clone_size: .; j_call: TRBJ2-1; v_call: TRBV27; cdr3_nt: TGTGCCAGCGGGGGACAGGGGAACTACAATGAGCAGTTCTTC; cdr3_aa: CASGGQGNYNEQFF
cdr3_length: 13; d_call: .; clone_size: .; j_call: TRBJ2-3; v_call: TRBV9; cdr3_nt: TGTGCCAGCAGCCCCCATAGCACAGATACGCAGTATTTT; cdr3_aa: CASSPHSTDTQYF
cdr3_length: 15; d_call: TRBD2; clone_size: .; j_call: TRBJ2-3; v_call: TRBV9; cdr3_nt: TGTGCCAGCAGCGTAGGGACTAGCGGGCCAGATACGCAGTATTTT; cdr3_aa: CASSVGTSGPDTQYF
cdr3_length: 12; d_call: .; clone_size: .; j_call: TRBJ2-1; v_call: TRBV2; cdr3_nt: TGTGCCAGCAGAGAGGGCTACAATGAGCAGTTCTTC; cdr3_aa: CASREGYNEQFF
cdr3_length: 18; d_call: .; clone_size: .; j_call: TRBJ2-2; v_call: TRBV7-3; cdr3_nt: TGTGCCAGCAGCTTAACAAGTGTCTTTGGGAGGTACACCGGGGAGCTGTTTTTT; cdr3_aa: CASSLTSVFGRYTGELFF
cdr3_length: 16; d_call: TRBD2; clone_size: .; j_call: TRBJ2-7; v_call: TRBV5-6; cdr3_nt: TGTGCCAGCAGCTTGGGGCTAGCGGGAGATATGGACGAGCAGTACTTC; cdr3_aa: CASSLGLAGDMDEQYF
cdr3_length: 14; d_call: TRBD1; clone_size: .; j_call: TRBJ2-5; v_call: TRBV18; cdr3_nt: TGTGCCAGCTCCTCGACAGGGAGTCGGGAGACCCAGTACTTC; cdr3_aa: CASSSTGSRETQYF
cdr3_length: 15; d_call: .; clone_size: .; j_call: TRBJ1-6; v_call: TRBV11-2; cdr3_nt: TGTGCCAGCAGGCGCCTTGGGGCTGTCAATTCACCCCTCCACTTT; cdr3_aa: CASRRLGAVNSPLHF
cdr3_length: 15; d_call: .; clone_size: .; j_call: TRBJ2-7; v_call: TRBV28; cdr3_nt: TGTGCCAGCAGGACATTACAGGGCTTCAACTACGAGCAGTACTTC; cdr3_aa: CASRTLQGFNYEQYF
cdr3_length: 13; d_call: .; clone_size: .; j_call: TRBJ2-5; v_call: TRBV6-6; cdr3_nt: TGTGCCAGCAGTTACGCCGGGAGAGAGACCCAGTACTTC; cdr3_aa: CASSYAGRETQYF
cdr3_length: 12; d_call: .; clone_size: .; j_call: TRBJ2-2; v_call: TRBV5-1; cdr3_nt: TGCGCCAGCAGGCCGACATCAGGGGAGCTGTTTTTT; cdr3_aa: CASRPTSGELFF
cdr3_length: 14; d_call: .; clone_size: .; j_call: TRBJ1-5; v_call: TRBV6-2/TRBV6-3; cdr3_nt: TGTGCCAGCAGTCGCGCGGGGAGCAATCAGCCCCAGCATTTT; cdr3_aa: CASSRAGSNQPQHF
cdr3_length: 13; d_call: .; clone_size: .; j_call: TRBJ2-2; v_call: TRBV6-4; cdr3_nt: TGTGCCAGCAGTGCCGGTAACACCGGGGAGCTGTTTTTT; cdr3_aa: CASSAGNTGELFF
cdr3_length: 16; d_call: .; clone_size: .; j_call: TRBJ2-3; v_call: TRBV4-3; cdr3_nt: TGCGCCAGCAGCCCCCTGGGGGCGGGAGTCACAGATACGCAGTATTTT; cdr3_aa: CASSPLGAGVTDTQYF
cdr3_length: 15; d_call: TRBD1; clone_size: .; j_call: TRBJ2-7; v_call: TRBV11-2; cdr3_nt: TGTGCCAGCAGCTTAGGCAGGGGGCTAGGGTACGAGCAGTACTTC; cdr3_aa: CASSLGRGLGYEQYF
cdr3_length: 14; d_call: .; clone_size: .; j_call: TRBJ2-3; v_call: TRBV7-3; cdr3_nt: TGTGCCAGCAGCTCGGCTCCGGGTGCAGATACGCAGTATTTT; cdr3_aa: CASSSAPGADTQYF
cdr3_length: 11; d_call: .; clone_size: .; j_call: TRBJ1-1; v_call: TRBV20-1; cdr3_nt: TGCAGTGCTAGTCGGGGCACTGAAGCTTTCTTT; cdr3_aa: CSASRGTEAFF
cdr3_length: 16; d_call: TRBD2; clone_size: .; j_call: TRBJ2-1; v_call: TRBV9; cdr3_nt: TGTGCCAGCAGCGTAGAAGGAGCGGGAGCTTACAATGAGCAGTTCTTC; cdr3_aa: CASSVEGAGAYNEQFF
cdr3_length: 16; d_call: .; clone_size: .; j_call: TRBJ2-7; v_call: TRBV2; cdr3_nt: TGTGCCAGCACCTCACAGGGCTATCCAAGCTCCTACGAGCAGTACTTC; cdr3_aa: CASTSQGYPSSYEQYF
cdr3_length: 15; d_call: .; clone_size: .; j_call: TRBJ1-6; v_call: TRBV5-4; cdr3_nt: TGTGCCAGCAGCTTGGAAGGGACACCCGGATCACCCCTCCACTTT; cdr3_aa: CASSLEGTPGSPLHF
cdr3_length: 18; d_call: TRBD2; clone_size: once; j_call: TRBJ2-7; v_call: TRBV7-8; cdr3_nt: TGTGCCAGCAGCGGCGTACTAGCGGGAGGACAAAACTCCTACGAGCAGTACTTC; cdr3_aa: CASSGVLAGGQNSYEQYF
cdr3_length: 19; d_call: .; clone_size: .; j_call: TRBJ2-2; v_call: TRBV7-5; cdr3_nt: TGTGCCAGAAGCTTAGTTCTAGCGGGAGGCCCGAAGGGAACCGGGGAGCTGTTTTTT; cdr3_aa: CARSLVLAGGPKGTGELFF
cdr3_length: 13; d_call: .; clone_size: .; j_call: TRBJ2-5; v_call: TRBV28; cdr3_nt: TGTGCCAGCAGTCCGGACAGCCAAGAGACCCAGTACTTC; cdr3_aa: CASSPDSQETQYF
cdr3_length: 16; d_call: TRBD2; clone_size: .; j_call: TRBJ2-3; v_call: TRBV7-2; cdr3_nt: TGTGCCAGCAGCTTAGGCCCTAGCGGGAGCACAGATACGCAGTATTTT; cdr3_aa: CASSLGPSGSTDTQYF
cdr3_length: 16; d_call: TRBD2; clone_size: .; j_call: TRBJ2-4; v_call: TRBV24-1; cdr3_nt: TGTGCCACCAGTGACAGGGAGGGTCGTGGCAAAAACATTCAGTACTTC; cdr3_aa: CATSDREGRGKNIQYF
cdr3_length: 14; d_call: .; clone_size: .; j_call: TRBJ1-1; v_call: TRBV7-9; cdr3_nt: TGTGCCAGCAGCTTACCTGGGGCCGTCACTGAAGCTTTCTTT; cdr3_aa: CASSLPGAVTEAFF
cdr3_length: 14; d_call: TRBD2; clone_size: once; j_call: TRBJ2-5; v_call: TRBV14; cdr3_nt: TGTGCCAGCAGCGTCCGCGGGGGAGGGGAGACCCAGTACTTC; cdr3_aa: CASSVRGGGETQYF
cdr3_length: 15; d_call: TRBD1; clone_size: .; j_call: TRBJ2-1; v_call: TRBV9; cdr3_nt: TGTGCCAGCAGCGTAGAACAGGGGGCGGACAATGAGCAGTTCTTC; cdr3_aa: CASSVEQGADNEQFF
cdr3_length: 14; d_call: TRBD2; clone_size: .; j_call: TRBJ2-1; v_call: TRBV7-9; cdr3_nt: TGTGCCAGCGAGAAGGGGACTAGCGGGCTTGAGCAGTTCTTC; cdr3_aa: CASEKGTSGLEQFF
cdr3_length: 19; d_call: TRBD2; clone_size: .; j_call: TRBJ2-1; v_call: TRBV6-2/TRBV6-3; cdr3_nt: TGTGCCAGCAGTTACCCGACCTTCATTTCTAGCGGGAGTGACTATGAGCAGTTCTTC; cdr3_aa: CASSYPTFISSGSDYEQFF
cdr3_length: 15; d_call: TRBD1; clone_size: .; j_call: TRBJ1-1; v_call: TRBV19; cdr3_nt: TGTGCCAGTAGTATCGGGGACAGGCGCCCAGCTGAAGCTTTCTTT; cdr3_aa: CASSIGDRRPAEAFF
cdr3_length: 15; d_call: TRBD1; clone_size: .; j_call: TRBJ1-5; v_call: TRBV28; cdr3_nt: TGTGCCAGCAGTTTAGGGACAGTGCAGTATCAGCCCCAGCATTTT; cdr3_aa: CASSLGTVQYQPQHF
cdr3_length: 14; d_call: TRBD2; clone_size: .; j_call: TRBJ2-3; v_call: TRBV7-2; cdr3_nt: TGTGCCAGCAGCTTTGGCGGGAGATCAGATACGCAGTATTTT; cdr3_aa: CASSFGGRSDTQYF
cdr3_length: 14; d_call: TRBD2; clone_size: .; j_call: TRBJ2-7; v_call: TRBV5-6; cdr3_nt: TGTGCCAGCAGCCAAGCGGGGGGAAAACGCGAGCAGTACTTC; cdr3_aa: CASSQAGGKREQYF
cdr3_length: 15; d_call: .; clone_size: .; j_call: TRBJ2-1; v_call: TRBV7-2; cdr3_nt: TGTGCCAGCAGCTTAGGGGCCATATCCTACAATGAGCAGTTCTTC; cdr3_aa: CASSLGAISYNEQFF
cdr3_length: 14; d_call: .; clone_size: .; j_call: TRBJ2-7; v_call: TRBV6-5; cdr3_nt: TGTGCCAGCAATAGCTTCCCCAGCTCCTACGAGCAGTACTTC; cdr3_aa: CASNSFPSSYEQYF
cdr3_length: 15; d_call: TRBD1; clone_size: .; j_call: TRBJ2-6; v_call: TRBV25-1; cdr3_nt: TGTGCCAGCAGCCTACAGGGGACTGGGGCCAACGTCCTGACTTTC; cdr3_aa: CASSLQGTGANVLTF
cdr3_length: 13; d_call: .; clone_size: .; j_call: TRBJ2-2; v_call: TRBV7-9; cdr3_nt: TGTGCCAGCAGCTTAGCTAGCCTCGGGGAGCTGTTTTTT; cdr3_aa: CASSLASLGELFF
cdr3_length: 14; d_call: .; clone_size: .; j_call: TRBJ1-2; v_call: TRBV7-2; cdr3_nt: TGTGCCAGCACCCTGGCCATTTCTAACTATGGCTACACCTTC; cdr3_aa: CASTLAISNYGYTF
cdr3_length: 16; d_call: TRBD1; clone_size: .; j_call: TRBJ2-3; v_call: TRBV27; cdr3_nt: TGTGCCAGCAGTCCGTCACAGGGGGAGTTCGCAGATACGCAGTATTTT; cdr3_aa: CASSPSQGEFADTQYF
cdr3_length: 14; d_call: .; clone_size: .; j_call: TRBJ1-2; v_call: TRBV5-6; cdr3_nt: TGTGCCAGCAGCTTGCCTACAGCGGCCCTGGGCTACACCTTC; cdr3_aa: CASSLPTAALGYTF
cdr3_length: 15; d_call: .; clone_size: .; j_call: TRBJ2-3; v_call: TRBV27; cdr3_nt: TGTGCCAGCAGCCTCGCGGAGTATAGCACAGATACGCAGTATTTT; cdr3_aa: CASSLAEYSTDTQYF
cdr3_length: 14; d_call: .; clone_size: .; j_call: TRBJ1-1; v_call: TRBV5-6; cdr3_nt: TGTGCCAGCAGCTCCCCAAGACGGGGCACTGAAGCTTTCTTT; cdr3_aa: CASSSPRRGTEAFF
cdr3_length: 13; d_call: .; clone_size: .; j_call: TRBJ2-5; v_call: TRBV12-3/TRBV12-4; cdr3_nt: TGTGCCAGCAGTCAGGGACTCCAAGAGACCCAGTACTTC; cdr3_aa: CASSQGLQETQYF
cdr3_length: 17; d_call: .; clone_size: .; j_call: TRBJ2-7; v_call: TRBV2; cdr3_nt: TGTGCCAGCATGCGTCAGAAGACATCCTTTTTATCCTACGAGCAGTACTTC; cdr3_aa: CASMRQKTSFLSYEQYF
cdr3_length: 14; d_call: .; clone_size: .; j_call: TRBJ2-1; v_call: TRBV6-2/TRBV6-3; cdr3_nt: TGTGCCAGCAGTTACCTGGACAGCCTCAATGAGCAGTTCTTC; cdr3_aa: CASSYLDSLNEQFF
cdr3_length: 13; d_call: TRBD2; clone_size: .; j_call: TRBJ2-1; v_call: TRBV19; cdr3_nt: TGTGCCAGTAGTGGCGGGAGGGCCGGTGAGCAGTTCTTC; cdr3_aa: CASSGGRAGEQFF
cdr3_length: 16; d_call: .; clone_size: few; j_call: TRBJ1-2; v_call: TRBV4-3; cdr3_nt: TGCGCCAGCAGCCAAGAAGTCCGGTATAGCTACTATGGCTACACCTTC; cdr3_aa: CASSQEVRYSYYGYTF
cdr3_length: 13; d_call: .; clone_size: .; j_call: TRBJ2-1; v_call: TRBV7-3; cdr3_nt: TGTGCCAGCAGCTTAAATGGTAGAAATGAGCAGTTCTTC; cdr3_aa: CASSLNGRNEQFF
cdr3_length: 17; d_call: TRBD2; clone_size: .; j_call: TRBJ2-1; v_call: TRBV11-3; cdr3_nt: TGTGCCAGCAGCTTGGAGGCGGGAGGCCTCTCCTACAATGAGCAGTTCTTC; cdr3_aa: CASSLEAGGLSYNEQFF